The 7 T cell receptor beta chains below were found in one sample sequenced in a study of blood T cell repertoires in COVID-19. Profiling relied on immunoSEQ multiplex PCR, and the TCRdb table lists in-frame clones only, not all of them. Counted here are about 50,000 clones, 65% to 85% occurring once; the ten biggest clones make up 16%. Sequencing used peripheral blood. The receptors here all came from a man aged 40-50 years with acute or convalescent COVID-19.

The CDR3 here is CASSAGAGGGWATQYF. The CDR3 coding sequence is TGTGCCAGCAGTGCAGGAGCGGGCGGGGGCTGGGCTACGCAGTATTTT. The chain couples TRBV2 to TRBJ2-3; a possible D gene is TRBD2 (7 bases). This CDR3 comprises 16 residues. CDR1 SNHLY and CDR2 FYNNEI come from the germline V gene. The V gene lost 4 bases and the J gene lost 8 bases, with 22 bases spanning the gap.

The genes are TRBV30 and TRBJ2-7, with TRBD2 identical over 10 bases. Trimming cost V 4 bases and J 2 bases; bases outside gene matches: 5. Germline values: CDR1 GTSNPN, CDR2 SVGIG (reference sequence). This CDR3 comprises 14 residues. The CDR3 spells CAWKSSGSPYEQYF. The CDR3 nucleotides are TGTGCCTGGAAGTCTAGCGGGAGCCCCTACGAGCAGTACTTC.

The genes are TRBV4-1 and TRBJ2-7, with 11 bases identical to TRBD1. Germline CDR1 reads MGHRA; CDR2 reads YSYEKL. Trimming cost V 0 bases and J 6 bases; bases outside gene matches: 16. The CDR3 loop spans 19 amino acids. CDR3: CASSQDEQRDRGNNREQYV. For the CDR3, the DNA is TGCGCCAGCAGCCAAGATGAACAGCGGGACAGGGGGAATAATCGCGAGCAGTACGTC.

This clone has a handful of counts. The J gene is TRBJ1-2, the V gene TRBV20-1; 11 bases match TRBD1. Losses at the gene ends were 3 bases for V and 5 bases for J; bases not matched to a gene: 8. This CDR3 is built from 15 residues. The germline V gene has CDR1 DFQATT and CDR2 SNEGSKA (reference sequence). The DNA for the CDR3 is TGCAGTGCTAGTAGGGGACAGGGGGGCTTTTATGGCTACACCTTC. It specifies CSASRGQGGFYGYTF.

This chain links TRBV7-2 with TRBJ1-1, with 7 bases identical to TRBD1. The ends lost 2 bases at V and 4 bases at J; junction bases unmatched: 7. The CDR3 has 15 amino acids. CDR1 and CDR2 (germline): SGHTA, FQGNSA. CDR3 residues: CASSLQGGEFTEAFF. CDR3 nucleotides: TGTGCCAGCAGCTTACAAGGGGGCGAATTCACTGAAGCTTTCTTT.

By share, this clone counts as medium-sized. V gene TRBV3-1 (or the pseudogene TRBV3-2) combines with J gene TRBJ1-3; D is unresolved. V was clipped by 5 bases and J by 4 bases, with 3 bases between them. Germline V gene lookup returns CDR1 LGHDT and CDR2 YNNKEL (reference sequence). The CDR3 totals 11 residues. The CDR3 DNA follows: TGTGCCAGCAGCAGCGGAAACACCATATATTTT. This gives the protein CASSSGNTIYF.

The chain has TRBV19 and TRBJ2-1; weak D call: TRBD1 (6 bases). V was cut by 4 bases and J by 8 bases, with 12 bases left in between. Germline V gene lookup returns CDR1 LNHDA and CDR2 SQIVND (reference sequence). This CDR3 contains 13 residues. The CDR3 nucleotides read TGTGCCAGTAGTACCAAACAGGGAGATGAGCAGTTCTTC. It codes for CASSTKQGDEQFF.